This TCR beta chain was sequenced during a study of T-cell reconstitution after alpha-beta-depleted transplantation in children. This clonotype was detected many times. Preparation of the TCRbeta library used unique molecular identifiers. TCRdb processed the PCR reads anew with MiXCR; each CDR3 protein has one entry. Of hundreds of thousands of distinct CDR3 sequences listed, over 15% are singletons. In germline, CDR1 is SGHTA, CDR2 FQGNSA. This CDR3 comprises 17 residues. V shed 4 bases, J shed 2 bases, and the junction held 8 bases outside the gene matches. This chain uses TRBV7-2 with TRBJ2-3, with 11 bases matching TRBD2. The sequence was collected from a human donor who donated a stem cell graft to a child with acute myeloid leukemia. The sequencing here drew on PBMCs from the stem cell graft donor, taken from the stem cell graft. CDR3 loop: CASSYYLAGGATDTQYF. DNA for the CDR3: TGTGCCAGCAGCTATTACCTAGCGGGGGGCGCCACAGATACGCAGTATTTT.